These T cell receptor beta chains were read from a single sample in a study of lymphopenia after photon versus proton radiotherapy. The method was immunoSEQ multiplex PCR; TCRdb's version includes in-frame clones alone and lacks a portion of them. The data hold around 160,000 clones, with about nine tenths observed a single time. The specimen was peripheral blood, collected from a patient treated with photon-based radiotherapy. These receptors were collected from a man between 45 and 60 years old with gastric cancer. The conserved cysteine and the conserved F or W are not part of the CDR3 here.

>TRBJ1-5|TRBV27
ASSPDGWSNQPQH
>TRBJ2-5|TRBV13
ASGLRGETQY
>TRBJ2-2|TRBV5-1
ASSLASGGNTGELF
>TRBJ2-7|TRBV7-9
ASSQGVDSIYEQY
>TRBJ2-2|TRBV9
ASSVDIGGGKASGRTGELF
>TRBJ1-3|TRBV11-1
ASSSHYGSGNTIY
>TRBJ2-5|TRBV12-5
ASGLGLRKETQY
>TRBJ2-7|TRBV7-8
ASSPRGGREGQGYEQY
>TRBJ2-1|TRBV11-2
ASSLGNQGEQF
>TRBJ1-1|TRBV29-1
STKLRGGSAEAF
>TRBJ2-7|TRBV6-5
ASSYSGTRGYEQY
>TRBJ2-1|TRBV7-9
ASSLGGGGLYNEQF
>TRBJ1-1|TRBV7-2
ASSWRAPEAF
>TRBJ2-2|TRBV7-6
ASSLEPRAGELF
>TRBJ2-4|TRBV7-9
ASSLGTGESIQY
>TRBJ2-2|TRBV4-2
ASSRQGPNTGELF
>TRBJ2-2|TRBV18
ASSPTGLNTGELF
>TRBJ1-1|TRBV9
ASSVGTGEAF
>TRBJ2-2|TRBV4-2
ASSQEAGFTGELF
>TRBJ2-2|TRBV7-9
ASSFNDRGTGELF
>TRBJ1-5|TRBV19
ASSWTVHSNQPQH
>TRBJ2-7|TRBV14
ASSQELRLAEQY
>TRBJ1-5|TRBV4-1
ASSQDSNSKLH
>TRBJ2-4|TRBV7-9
ASSFWGVNIQY
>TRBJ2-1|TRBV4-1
ASSKAPGQGDNEQF
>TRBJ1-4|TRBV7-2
ASSLEPASTNEKLF
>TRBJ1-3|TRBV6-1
ASTALPSNTIY
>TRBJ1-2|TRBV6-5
ASSSPRTERGAYT
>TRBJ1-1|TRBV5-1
ASSLGFGVATEAF
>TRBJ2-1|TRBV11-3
ASSLGSLYNEQF
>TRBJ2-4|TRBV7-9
ASSPGAGAWE
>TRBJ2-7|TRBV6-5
ASSYSSGPSYEQY
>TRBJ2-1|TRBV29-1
SAEGLDDEQF
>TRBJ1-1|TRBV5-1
ASSPAGPYTEAF
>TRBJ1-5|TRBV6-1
ASSEQAGGNQPQH
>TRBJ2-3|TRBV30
AWSVPAGQRLLSTDTQY
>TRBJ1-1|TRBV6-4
ADPGPRLGV
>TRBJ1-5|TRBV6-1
ASSLSGDNQPQH
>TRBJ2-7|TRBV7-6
ASSLARQREGRESYEQY
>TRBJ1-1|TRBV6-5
ASISGGWYTEAF
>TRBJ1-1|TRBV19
ASSPSGTALLEAF
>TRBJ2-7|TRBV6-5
ASRVAGTGDYEQY
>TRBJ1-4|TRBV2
ASDVPGQGTNEKLF
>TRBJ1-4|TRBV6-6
ASSSTTGPNEKLF
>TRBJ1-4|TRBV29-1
SVARGLGEKLF
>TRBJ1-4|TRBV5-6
ASSYIPYGQSSTNEKLF
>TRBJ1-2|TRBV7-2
ASSLERLTGTGGYT
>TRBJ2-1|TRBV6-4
ASSDSDDGEQF
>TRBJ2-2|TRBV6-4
ASSDSTGLTGELF
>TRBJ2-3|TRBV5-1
ASSGTGSVGTDTQY